This T cell receptor beta chain was recorded in a study of cytomegalovirus exposure and HLA in healthy donors. Here immunoSEQ multiplex PCR was the method, and the copy in TCRdb shows in-frame clones only, minus some. The sample has roughly 250,000 clones, more than 75% seen once. Trimming stripped 0 bases from V and 5 bases from J, with 8 bases between. The CDR3 totals 14 residues. The germline V gene encodes CDR1 LGHNA and CDR2 YNFKEQ. The donors were in the approximately 120-subject validation cohort, distinct from the 666-subject first cohort. Study-wide results and limits: The listing of approximately 160 TCR beta chains classed them as cytomegalovirus-associated.

About this clone itself: Its antigen is currently unknown.

Sequencing input: PBMCs. The rearrangement links TRBV4-2 to TRBJ1-5; tentative D call: TRBD1 (5 bases). The receptor comes from a woman aged 25-40 years in good health and CMV-seropositive. The CDR3 sequence: CASSQEGGYQPQHF. DNA of the CDR3: TGTGCCAGCAGCCAAGAGGGGGGTTATCAGCCCCAGCATTTT.